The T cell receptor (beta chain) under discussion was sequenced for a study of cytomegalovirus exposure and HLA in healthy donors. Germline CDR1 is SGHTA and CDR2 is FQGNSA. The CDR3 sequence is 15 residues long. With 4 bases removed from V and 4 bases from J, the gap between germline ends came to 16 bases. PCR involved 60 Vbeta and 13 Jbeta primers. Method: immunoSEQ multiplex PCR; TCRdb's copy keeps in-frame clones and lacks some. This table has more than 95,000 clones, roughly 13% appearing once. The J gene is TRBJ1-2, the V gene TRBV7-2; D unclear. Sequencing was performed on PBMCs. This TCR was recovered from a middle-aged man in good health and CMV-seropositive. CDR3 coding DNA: TGTGCCAGCAGCTCTTACTTTGATCACCTCTATGGCTACACCTTC. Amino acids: CASSSYFDHLYGYTF.